This T cell receptor (beta chain) was recovered during a study of blood T cell repertoires in COVID-19. Study at large: Acute and convalescent COVID-19 samples came from the United States, Italy and Spain.

The length of the CDR3 is 11 residues. The V end lost 0 bases, the J end lost 10 bases, and 7 bases lay between the germline ends. Germline values: CDR1 DFQATT, CDR2 SNEGSKA (reference sequence). Measured with immunoSEQ multiplex PCR; TCRdb has only the in-frame clones, and not every one. The sample contains roughly 350,000 clones, 80% to 90% of which appear only once. Material for sequencing was peripheral blood. The sequence derives from a woman younger than 45 with COVID-19, enrolled during active disease. The chain is built from TRBV20-1 and TRBJ1-3; D unresolved. The CDR3 spells CSARDQRTIYF. CDR3 sequence (DNA): TGCAGTGCTAGAGATCAGAGGACCATATATTTT.